This T cell receptor beta chain was retrieved from a study of T cell responses to AZD1222 COVID-19 vaccine. Germline loops: CDR1 LGHDT, CDR2 YNNKEL (reference sequence). The CDR3 has 16 amino acids. The V gene lost 3 bases and the J gene lost 0 bases, with 9 bases spanning the gap. TCRdb's table, derived via immunoSEQ multiplex PCR, lists solely in-frame clones and lacks some. The sample records around 110,000 clones, 85% to 95% being singletons. This material consisted of peripheral blood, taken on day 0 of AZD1222 vaccination. The receptor was isolated from an adult in good health. The V and J genes are TRBV3-1 (or the pseudogene TRBV3-2) and TRBJ2-6; no clear D. In DNA, the CDR3 is TGTGCCAGCAGCCATCCCAGTCGCTCTGGGGCCAACGTCCTGACTTTC. Amino acids: CASSHPSRSGANVLTF.